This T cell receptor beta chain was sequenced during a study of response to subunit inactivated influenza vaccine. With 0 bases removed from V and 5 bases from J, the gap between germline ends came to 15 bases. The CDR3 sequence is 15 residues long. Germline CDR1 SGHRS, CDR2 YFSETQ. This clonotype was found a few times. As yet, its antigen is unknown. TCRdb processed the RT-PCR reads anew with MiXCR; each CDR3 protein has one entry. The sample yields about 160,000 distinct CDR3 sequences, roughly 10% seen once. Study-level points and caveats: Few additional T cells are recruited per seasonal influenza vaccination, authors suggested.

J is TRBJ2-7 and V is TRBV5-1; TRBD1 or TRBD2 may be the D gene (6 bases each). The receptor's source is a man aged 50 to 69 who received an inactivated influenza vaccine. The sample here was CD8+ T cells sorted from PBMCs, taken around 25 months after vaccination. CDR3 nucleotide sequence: TGCGCCAGCAGCTTGGGGCCGAGGGGGGTTGACGAGCAGTACTTC. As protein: CASSLGPRGVDEQYF. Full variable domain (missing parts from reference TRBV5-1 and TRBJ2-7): KAGVTQTPRYLIKTRGQQVTLSCSPISGHRSVSWYQQTPGQGLQFLFEYFSETQRNKGNFPGRFSGRQFSNSRSEMNVSTLELGDSALYLCASSLGPRGVDEQYFGPGTRLTVT.